The rows below give T cell receptor beta chains drawn from one sample of a study of blood T cells in healthy people across ages. TCRdb re-called the 5' RACE reads through MiXCR, storing one row per CDR3 protein. The data show approximately 1,700,000 distinct CDR3 sequences, more than 35% seen once. Sequencing input: blood. Receptors originate from a human donor in good health. Both conserved end residues are part of each CDR3. The D gene is left open where the match is weak. For some rows the clone size is stated as once, few or many, or as a class when expanded; others skip it.

clone size: NA
D gene: NA
J gene: TRBJ2-1
V gene: TRBV20-1
CDR3 protein: CSARGGELQFF
CDR3 DNA: TGCAGTGCTAGAGGGGGTGAACTCCAGTTCTTC

clone size: many
D gene: NA
J gene: TRBJ2-5
V gene: TRBV7-2
CDR3 protein: CASSLTRSQETQYF
CDR3 DNA: TGTGCCAGCAGCTTAACCCGGTCTCAAGAGACCCAGTACTTC

clone size: few
D gene: NA
J gene: TRBJ1-1
V gene: TRBV29-1
CDR3 protein: CSIHTPGRNTEAFF
CDR3 DNA: TGCAGCATACATACCCCGGGTAGGAACACTGAAGCTTTCTTT

clone size: NA
D gene: NA
J gene: TRBJ1-1
V gene: TRBV5-5
CDR3 protein: CASSLNRDEAFF
CDR3 DNA: TGTGCCAGCAGCTTGAACAGGGATGAGGCTTTCTTT

clone size: NA
D gene: NA
J gene: TRBJ2-7
V gene: TRBV20-1
CDR3 protein: CSASPRINEQYF
CDR3 DNA: TGCAGTGCCAGCCCCAGGATCAACGAGCAGTACTTC

clone size: NA
D gene: TRBD1
J gene: TRBJ2-7
V gene: TRBV20-1
CDR3 protein: CSASPIGQGSREQYF
CDR3 DNA: TGCAGTGCTAGCCCCATTGGACAGGGGTCACGCGAGCAGTACTTC

clone size: NA
D gene: NA
J gene: TRBJ2-1
V gene: TRBV9
CDR3 protein: CVSSPTGEAVYNEQFF
CDR3 DNA: TGTGTCAGCAGCCCAACGGGTGAAGCTGTGTACAATGAGCAGTTCTTC

clone size: many
D gene: TRBD1
J gene: TRBJ2-5
V gene: TRBV9
CDR3 protein: CASSAHGDRDETQYF
CDR3 DNA: TGTGCCAGCAGCGCCCATGGGGACAGGGATGAGACCCAGTACTTC

clone size: NA
D gene: NA
J gene: TRBJ2-2
V gene: TRBV20-1
CDR3 protein: CSARVRGNTGELFF
CDR3 DNA: TGCAGTGCTAGAGTGCGGGGGAACACCGGGGAGCTGTTTTTT

clone size: NA
D gene: NA
J gene: TRBJ2-3
V gene: TRBV5-1
CDR3 protein: CASSLDGDLADTQYF
CDR3 DNA: TGCGCCAGCAGCTTGGATGGGGATTTGGCAGATACGCAGTATTTT